The 13 T cell receptor beta chains in this list originate from one sample, sequenced in a study of technical replicates of blood from a few donors. Generated by immunoSEQ multiplex PCR, the TCRdb table keeps only in-frame clones and is missing some. The table includes 7,500 to 9,500 clones, approximately 87% detected once. Sequencing was done on a sample of PBMCs. These receptors all come from a human donor in good health.

The rearrangement uses TRBV19 and TRBJ1-2, with D maybe TRBD1 (6 bases). Germline V gene sequence: CDR1 LNHDA, CDR2 SQIVND (reference sequence). The CDR3 covers 14 residues. V lost 3 bases and J lost 0, with 8 bases in between. The CDR3 nucleotides are TGTGCCAGTAGTATCGACAGGACTAACTATGGCTACACCTTC. Translating gives CASSIDRTNYGYTF.

The genes are TRBV5-4 and TRBJ1-2; the match to TRBD1 covers 7 bases. Germline lookup yields CDR1 SGHNT and CDR2 YYREEE (reference sequence). J lost 3 bases, V lost 3 bases, and 2 bases had no gene match. The CDR3 spans 13 residues. CDR3 DNA sequence: TGTGCCAGCAGCTCTGGGACAGACTATGGCTACACCTTC. Residues: CASSSGTDYGYTF.

The chain has TRBV19 and TRBJ2-5; D remains ambiguous. Germline V CDR1 and CDR2: LNHDA, SQIVND (reference sequence). The CDR3 extends over 13 amino acids. Between the trimmed V and J ends, which lost 6 bases and 1 base, there was a span of 9 bases. CDR3 region: CASSWIAQETQYF. The CDR3 coding sequence is TGTGCCAGTAGCTGGATAGCCCAAGAGACCCAGTACTTC.

The genes are TRBV6-5 and TRBJ2-7; tentatively, D is TRBD2 (6 bases). Germline-derived CDR1 and CDR2 are MNHEY and SVGAGI. V was pared by 6 bases and J by 5 bases, with 17 bases between. There are 14 residues in the CDR3. Written as DNA, the CDR3 is TGTGCCAGCAGGCCGGGAGCCAATGGCGACGAGCAGTACTTC. Encoded protein: CASRPGANGDEQYF.

This clone was counted between two and nine times. The CDR3 protein is CAISELTGDTGELFF. The CDR3 DNA reads as TGTGCCATCAGTGAGCTCACGGGAGACACCGGGGAGCTGTTTTTT. The chain combines TRBV10-3 with TRBJ2-2, with D possibly TRBD2 on 6 matching bases. CDR3 length equals 15 residues. Trimming shortened V by 2 bases and J by 3 bases, and 10 bases separated the two germline ends. Germline V gives CDR1 ENHRY, CDR2 SYGVKD.

The chain uses TRBV30 and TRBJ1-5; TRBD1 matches at 7 bases. The CDR3 consists of 14 residues. J gave up 2 bases and V 5 bases, and 6 bases lay outside the gene matches. Germline lookup yields CDR1 GTSNPN and CDR2 SVGIG (reference sequence). The CDR3 nucleotides are TGTGCCTGGGGCAATCAGGGGGGCAATCAGCCCCAGCATTTT. Residues: CAWGNQGGNQPQHF. Supplemented by reference TRBV30 and TRBJ1-5, the full variable domain reads SQTIHQWPATLVQPVGSPLSLECTVEGTSNPNLYWYRQAAGRGLQLLFYSVGIGQISSEVPQNLSASRPQDRQFILSSKKLLLSDSGFYLCAWGNQGGNQPQHFGDGTRLSIL.

V usage is TRBV30 and J usage is TRBJ1-5, with 9 nucleotides matching TRBD1. The CDR3 sequence is 13 residues long. Germline CDR1 and CDR2: GTSNPN and SVGIG (reference sequence). Trimming took 3 bases from V and 9 from J; bases not matched to a gene: 6. CDR3 region: CAWSPGQGGPQHF. Here the CDR3 DNA reads TGTGCCTGGAGCCCGGGACAGGGAGGGCCCCAGCATTTT. The full variable domain, completed using reference TRBV30 and TRBJ1-5, is SQTIHQWPATLVQPVGSPLSLECTVEGTSNPNLYWYRQAAGRGLQLLFYSVGIGQISSEVPQNLSASRPQDRQFILSSKKLLLSDSGFYLCAWSPGQGGPQHFGDGTRLSIL.

CDR3 region: CASSTTSPDTQYF. CDR3 coding DNA: TGTGCCAGCAGCACGACTAGCCCAGATACGCAGTATTTT. The J gene is TRBJ2-3, the V gene TRBV21-1; TRBD2, the table's D call, lacks a check against the DNA. TRBV21-1 is marked as a pseudogene. This CDR3 contains 13 residues.

A single count supports this clone. The chain carries TRBV6-5 and TRBJ2-7; 7 bases match TRBD2. V dropped 6 bases and J dropped 1; count of bases not matched to a gene: 9. The CDR3 has 15 amino acids. The V gene's germline CDR1 is MNHEY and CDR2 SVGAGI. The CDR3 here is CASSPTTSDSYEQYF. The DNA of the CDR3 is TGTGCCAGCAGCCCGACTACTAGCGATTCCTACGAGCAGTACTTC.

The chain links TRBV2 to TRBJ1-3; D is unclear. Germline V CDR1 and CDR2: SNHLY, FYNNEI. V was cut by 6 bases and J by 0 bases, with 12 bases left in between. CDR3 length equals 15 residues. Written as DNA, the CDR3 is TGTGCCAGCAGCGAACCCAGGTCCTCTGGAAACACCATATATTTT. Its protein is CASSEPRSSGNTIYF.

The V gene is TRBV28, the J gene TRBJ1-4; 9 bases map to TRBD1. The CDR3 is 14 amino acids. V lost 6 bases, J lost 6 bases, and 5 bases stayed unmatched. From germline, CDR1 is MDHEN and CDR2 SYDVKM. CDR3 nucleotide sequence: TGTGCCAGCAGAACACAGGGGGCGGATGAAAAACTGTTTTTT. It yields the protein CASRTQGADEKLFF.

CDR3 amino acids: CAIRGGEQGLGDNEQFF. For the CDR3, the DNA is TGTGCCATCAGGGGGGGGGAACAGGGTCTAGGCGACAATGAGCAGTTCTTC. The rearrangement uses TRBV10-3 and TRBJ2-1; weak D call: TRBD2 (7 bases). The V end was cut by 6 bases, the J end by 5 bases, with 23 bases between. Germline CDR1 ENHRY, CDR2 SYGVKD. This CDR3 region has 17 residues.

Sample share makes this clone medium-sized. The rearrangement links TRBV25-1 to TRBJ2-7, with 11 bases identical to TRBD2. Germline trimming cut 2 bases from V and 7 bases from J; bases unmatched to any gene: 7. CDR3 length: 15 residues. Germline CDR1 MGHDK, CDR2 SYGVNS. The CDR3 coding sequence is TGTGCCAGCAGTGAAGAGACTAGCGGGAATCGGGAGCAGTACTTC. Its protein product is CASSEETSGNREQYF.